This entry lists 24 T cell receptor beta chains sequenced from one sample in a study of early T cells in non-severe SARS-CoV-2 infection (dated by TCRdb to 2020 to 2022). Libraries came from 5' RACE. The sequencing machine was a NextSeq 500. TCRdb trimmed public reads at Q25 via fastp, called clones via MiXCR and kept in-frame beta chains. Under each unique CDR3 protein, matching rows form one entry showing the most common genes and DNA. For this sample the table gives some 61,000 distinct CDR3 sequences, of which approximately 9.7% were detected only once. The top ten clonotypes cover 20% of the sample. The sample was whole blood. All receptors derive from an adult who was a healthcare worker with PCR-confirmed SARS-CoV-2 infection or an uninfected control (not recorded which).

In this sample, this clonotype turned up once. The chain is built from TRBV5-1 and TRBJ2-2; weak D call: TRBD1 (6 bases). Per germline, CDR1 SGHRS and CDR2 YFSETQ. V was clipped by 4 bases and J by 0 bases, with 10 bases between them. This CDR3 comprises 15 residues. CDR3 residues: CASSLRTANTGELFF. CDR3 nucleotides: TGCGCCAGCAGCCTCCGGACAGCGAACACCGGGGAGCTGTTTTTT.

This clonotype occurred a few times. The CDR3 DNA is TGCGCCAGCAGTCGGGACGGCAATGAGCAGTTCTTC. Residues: CASSRDGNEQFF. The chain carries TRBV10-2 and TRBJ2-1, with D perhaps given as TRBD1 or TRBD2 (5 bases each). This CDR3 has 12 amino acids. Deletions cut 5 bases from V and 6 bases from J, with 8 bases between. Germline CDR1 WSHSY, CDR2 SAAADI.

This sequence joins TRBV7-2 and TRBJ2-5; a weak D match, TRBD2 (6 bases). This CDR3 contains 14 residues. The germline V and J ends were trimmed by 5 bases and 1 base, with 11 bases remaining between them. The V gene's germline CDR1 is SGHTA and CDR2 FQGNSA. This chain's CDR3 is CASSPRRVQETQYF. CDR3 in DNA: TGTGCCAGCAGCCCAAGGAGGGTCCAAGAGACCCAGTACTTC. Based on the CDR3 plus reference TRBV7-2 and TRBJ2-5, the full variable domain is GAGVSQSPSNKVTEKGKDVELRCDPISGHTALYWYRQSLGQGLEFLIYFQGNSAPDKSGLPSDRFSAERTGGSVSTLTIQRTQQEDSAVYLCASSPRRVQETQYFGPGTRLLVL.

This clonotype was counted a few times. The chain couples TRBV28 to TRBJ1-5, with D uncertain. The V and J ends lost 8 bases and 7 bases respectively, with 18 bases between them. CDR1 is MDHEN and CDR2 is SYDVKM in the germline V gene. The CDR3 runs to 14 residues. The CDR3, as DNA: TGTGCCAGCCGACCGACAAACCAGCGGCAGCCCCAGCATTTT. Encoded protein: CASRPTNQRQPQHF.

This clonotype has ten or more counts. The J gene is TRBJ2-2, the V gene TRBV7-6, with D unresolved. V dropped 4 bases and J dropped 5 bases, with 14 bases sitting between them. CDR1 and CDR2 from the germline V gene are SGHVS and FNYEAQ. This CDR3 has 15 residues. The CDR3 region is CASSYPGADTGELFF. The CDR3 DNA follows: TGTGCCAGCAGCTACCCAGGTGCGGATACCGGGGAGCTGTTTTTT. The full variable domain, rest sourced from reference TRBV7-6 and TRBJ2-2, is GAGVSQSPRYKVTKRGQDVALRCDPISGHVSLYWYRQALGQGPEFLTYFNYEAQQDKSGLPNDRFSAERPEGSISTLTIQRTEQRDSAMYRCASSYPGADTGELFFGEGSRLTVL.

This clonotype occurred a few times. This rearrangement joins TRBV6-2 or TRBV6-3 to TRBJ1-1, with D perhaps TRBD1 (6 bases). Germline V CDR1 and CDR2: MNHEY, SVGEGT. V was cut by 2 bases and J by 4 bases, with 14 bases left in between. This CDR3 is built from 15 residues. The DNA of the CDR3 is TGTGCCAGCAGTTACGGTATTCAGGGGCGCACTGAAGCTTTCTTT. Its translation is CASSYGIQGRTEAFF.

This chain connects TRBV6-6 to TRBJ1-1; tentatively, D is TRBD1 (6 bases). CDR1 is MNHNY and CDR2 is SVGAGI in the germline V gene (reference sequence). V lost 2 bases, J lost 5 bases, and 12 bases lay in between. The CDR3 length is 14 residues. CDR3 in amino acids: CASSYGGGRTEAFF. CDR3 bases: TGTGCCAGCAGTTACGGGGGGGGGCGGACTGAAGCTTTCTTT.

This clonotype was seen a few times. This sequence joins TRBV20-1 and TRBJ1-4, with D perhaps TRBD1 (5 bases). There are 15 residues in the CDR3. The germline V and J ends were trimmed by 0 bases and 8 bases, with 16 bases remaining between them. Germline CDR1 and CDR2: DFQATT and SNEGSKA (reference sequence). The chain's CDR3 is CSARDQGRWPEKLFF. In DNA form, the CDR3 reads TGCAGTGCTAGAGATCAGGGACGTTGGCCGGAAAAACTGTTTTTT.

This clonotype was detected a few times. The chain recombines TRBV29-1 with TRBJ1-1; D gene uncertain. Trimming pared 3 bases from V and 0 bases from J, leaving 8 bases between. Looked up from germline, CDR1 is SQVTM and CDR2 is ANQGSEA. CDR3 length equals 13 residues. This CDR3 reads CSVDLEMNTEAFF. The CDR3 region has the DNA TGCAGCGTTGACTTAGAGATGAACACTGAAGCTTTCTTT.

This clonotype was detected a few times. The chain couples TRBV18 to TRBJ2-1; 12 nucleotides agree with TRBD2. J was trimmed by 8 bases and V by 0 bases; bases with no gene match: 11. From germline, CDR1 is KGHSH and CDR2 LQKENI. This CDR3 comprises 18 residues. For the CDR3, the DNA is TGTGCCAGCTCACCACCGTCAGCCCTAGCGGGGGGGCCCCATGAGCAGTTCTTC. This gives the protein CASSPPSALAGGPHEQFF.

The table lists this clonotype with a few counts. The gene calls are TRBV10-3 and TRBJ2-7, with a weak D call TRBD2 (6 bases). V lost 5 bases to trimming and J lost 2 bases, with 16 bases between them. This CDR3 spans 15 amino acids. Looked up from germline, CDR1 is ENHRY and CDR2 is SYGVKD. The CDR3 region is CAISPDFGGPYEQYF. The CDR3 region has the DNA TGTGCCATCAGTCCAGATTTCGGGGGTCCCTACGAGCAGTACTTC.

This clonotype occurred a few times. This chain uses TRBV5-6 with TRBJ1-2; D is undetermined. Germline CDR1 and CDR2: SGHDT and YYEEEE. There are 12 residues in the CDR3. V dropped 5 bases and J dropped 6 bases, with 11 bases sitting between them. The CDR3 region is CASSRRVDGYTF. In nucleotides, the CDR3 is TGTGCCAGCAGTAGACGGGTAGATGGCTACACCTTC.

The sample holds many counts of this clonotype. The genes are TRBV5-4 and TRBJ2-5, with 10 bases fitting TRBD1. With 4 bases clipped from V and 5 bases from J, the junction kept 14 bases outside the gene matches. The CDR3 length is 17 residues. The germline gives CDR1 SGHNT, CDR2 YYREEE (reference sequence). Written as DNA, the CDR3 is TGTGCCAGCAGCCCAAGCCCAGGACAGGGGGTTCGTGAGACCCAGTACTTC. It codes for CASSPSPGQGVRETQYF.

This clonotype was recorded a few times. V and J are TRBV29-1 and TRBJ2-2; D unclear. This CDR3 is 16 amino acids long. The V end lost 5 bases, the J end lost 4 bases, and 20 bases lay between the germline ends. Germline loops: CDR1 SQVTM, CDR2 ANQGSEA. In DNA, the CDR3 is TGCAGCGTTAGGGCCCCCCCCGGCATCCCCACCGGGGAGCTGTTTTTT. Residues: CSVRAPPGIPTGELFF.

Only a few counts were recorded for this clonotype. This chain links TRBV18 with TRBJ1-2; D not certain. The CDR3 extends over 13 amino acids. Trimming cost V 6 bases and J 3 bases, with 11 bases left between them. CDR1 and CDR2 (germline): KGHSH, LQKENI. This CDR3 is CASSPLDDYGYTF. The DNA for the CDR3 is TGTGCCAGCTCCCCGCTCGATGACTATGGCTACACCTTC. Full variable domain (outside the CDR3, taken from reference TRBV18 and TRBJ1-2): NAGVMQNPRHLVRRRGQEARLRCSPMKGHSHVYWYRQLPEEGLKFMVYLQKENIIDESGMPKERFSAEFPKEGPSILRIQQVVRGDSAAYFCASSPLDDYGYTFGSGTRLTVV.

The chain combines TRBV20-1 with TRBJ2-7; 8 nucleotides match TRBD2. The CDR3 is made up of 14 amino acids. The ends lost 6 bases at V and 1 base at J; junction bases unmatched: 8. Germline CDR1 and CDR2: DFQATT and SNEGSKA (reference sequence). CDR3 amino acids: CSARGIAGSYEQYF. The CDR3 DNA is TGCAGTGCCCGAGGAATAGCGGGGTCCTACGAGCAGTACTTC.

This clonotype has just a few counts. As DNA, the CDR3 is TGTGCCAGCTCACGACTAGCGGTCTACAATGAGCAGTTCTTC. The encoded protein is CASSRLAVYNEQFF. The chain recombines TRBV18 with TRBJ2-1; 9 nucleotides match TRBD2. Germline trimming cut 4 bases from V and 3 bases from J; bases unmatched to any gene: 1. Germline V gene data show CDR1 as KGHSH and CDR2 as LQKENI. The CDR3 is made up of 14 amino acids.

This clonotype has more than one count but fewer than ten. The chain carries TRBV20-1 and TRBJ1-4, with 9 bases matching TRBD1. In germline, CDR1 is DFQATT, CDR2 SNEGSKA (reference sequence). The CDR3 extends over 15 amino acids. V lost 7 bases, J lost 7 bases, and 13 bases stayed unmatched. CDR3 loop: CSVPIPGQGVEKLFF. In DNA form, the CDR3 reads TGCAGTGTACCCATCCCGGGACAGGGAGTTGAAAAACTGTTTTTT.

This clonotype was recorded a few times. The genes are TRBV11-2 and TRBJ2-1, with a possible D match to TRBD1 (6 bases). The CDR3 runs 13 residues. Germline CDR1 and CDR2: SGHAT and FQNNGV. V was trimmed by 5 bases and J by 8 bases, leaving 13 bases between them. CDR3 bases: TGTGCCAGCAGCAAAGGGGACACCGATGAGCAGTTCTTC. Translated: CASSKGDTDEQFF.

This clonotype was observed a handful of times. The rearrangement uses TRBV12-3 or TRBV12-4 and TRBJ2-2, with D hard to call. The CDR3 consists of 15 residues. Trimming pared 2 bases from V and 5 bases from J, leaving 12 bases between. The CDR3 nucleotides read TGTGCCAGCAGTTTAATCCCCAGCGAGACCGGGGAGCTGTTTTTT. Translating it yields CASSLIPSETGELFF.

The chain links TRBV30 to TRBJ2-3; D is unresolved. Germline V CDR1 and CDR2: GTSNPN, SVGIG (reference sequence). Trimming took 2 bases from V and 2 from J, leaving 2 bases between them. The CDR3 totals 11 residues. CDR3 DNA: TGTGCCTGGAGTAACACAGATACGCAGTATTTT. Translated, it gives CAWSNTDTQYF.

Many counts were recorded for this clonotype. The chain employs TRBV27 and TRBJ1-1, with D tentatively TRBD1 (6 bases). Germline CDR1 and CDR2: MNHEY and SMNVEV (reference sequence). This CDR3 is built from 17 residues. With 5 bases removed from V and 2 bases from J, the gap between germline ends came to 21 bases. CDR3 region: CASSPSPDSLSNTEAFF. CDR3 bases: TGTGCCAGCAGTCCCTCCCCGGACAGCTTATCCAACACTGAAGCTTTCTTT.

This clonotype was seen repeatedly, ten times or more. This chain's CDR3 is CASSLEVGVGTEAFF. CDR3 DNA: TGCGCCAGCAGCTTGGAGGTGGGCGTAGGCACTGAAGCTTTCTTT. The V and J genes are TRBV5-1 and TRBJ1-1; no clear D gene. Trimming cost V 0 bases and J 4 bases, with 13 bases left between them. CDR1 is SGHRS, CDR2 YFSETQ, per germline. There are 15 residues in the CDR3.

This clonotype was recorded at least ten times. The chain has TRBV2 and TRBJ1-5; maybe TRBD1 (6 bases). V gave up 5 bases and J gave up 3 bases, with 17 bases separating them. Looked up from germline, CDR1 is SNHLY and CDR2 is FYNNEI. The CDR3 runs to 16 residues. The CDR3 protein is CASSPDRWSNNQPQHF. In nucleotides, the CDR3 is TGTGCCAGCAGTCCGGACAGATGGAGTAACAATCAGCCCCAGCATTTT.